The 19 T cell receptor beta chains below all came from one sample that was sequenced in a study of early T cells in non-severe SARS-CoV-2 infection. TCRdb re-derived calls from the 5' RACE reads in MiXCR, one entry per CDR3 protein. The table includes about 87,000 distinct CDR3 sequences, around 13% detected once. Sequenced: whole blood. These receptors all come from an adult who was a healthcare worker with PCR-confirmed SARS-CoV-2 infection or an uninfected control (not recorded which).

This clonotype turned up a few times. The V gene is TRBV13, the J gene TRBJ1-1; D gene unclear. Germline CDR1 is PRHDT and CDR2 is FYEKMQ (reference sequence). The CDR3 is 12 amino acids. The V end lost 7 bases, the J end lost 5 bases, and 11 bases lay between the germline ends. DNA of the CDR3: TGTGCCAGCAACTCGGGAGCGACTGAAGCTTTCTTT. Its translation is CASNSGATEAFF.

A few counts support this clonotype. J is TRBJ1-2 and V is TRBV7-9, with D unresolved. V was clipped by 8 bases and J by 8 bases, with 18 bases between them. This CDR3 has 13 residues. Germline lookup yields CDR1 SEHNR and CDR2 FQNEAQ (reference sequence). CDR3 region: CASLFIGPDGYTF. The CDR3 coding sequence is TGTGCCAGCCTTTTCATAGGGCCGGACGGCTACACCTTC.

This rearrangement joins TRBV5-4 to TRBJ2-3; possible D gene TRBD1, 6 bases. The germline V and J ends were trimmed by 5 bases and 5 bases, with 15 bases remaining between them. The CDR3 spans 14 residues. Germline V gene lookup returns CDR1 SGHNT and CDR2 YYREEE (reference sequence). This CDR3 reads CASSHQGNKDTQYF. CDR3 sequence (DNA): TGTGCCAGCAGTCACCAGGGGAATAAAGATACGCAGTATTTT. Combining the CDR3 with reference TRBV5-4 and TRBJ2-3 gives the whole variable domain ETGVTQSPTHLIKTRGQQVTLRCSSQSGHNTVSWYQQALGQGPQFIFQYYREEENGRGNFPPRFSGLQFPNYSSELNVNALELDDSALYLCASSHQGNKDTQYFGPGTRLTVL.

The chain links TRBV20-1 to TRBJ1-5, with 8 bases lining up with TRBD1. CDR1 and CDR2 from the germline V gene are DFQATT and SNEGSKA (reference sequence). The V and J ends lost 2 bases and 6 bases, in that order; junction bases with no gene match: 9. The CDR3 runs to 15 residues. The CDR3 nucleotides are TGCAGTGCTAGACCCCCAGGGGGCGCTGGTCAGCCCCAGCATTTT. Its protein product is CSARPPGGAGQPQHF.

This clonotype has a handful of counts. The V and J genes are TRBV10-2 and TRBJ2-5; D gene uncertain. V was clipped by 2 bases and J by 0 bases, with 10 bases between them. The CDR3 extends over 15 amino acids. Germline V gives CDR1 WSHSY, CDR2 SAAADI. The CDR3 DNA follows: TGCGCCAGCAGTGAGGGGTGGGATCACCAAGAGACCCAGTACTTC. Translation: CASSEGWDHQETQYF.

The genes are TRBV7-8 and TRBJ1-4; D call uncertain. The CDR3 runs to 15 residues. The V gene lost 6 bases and the J gene lost 7 bases, with 18 bases spanning the gap. Germline V gives CDR1 SGHVS, CDR2 FQNEAQ. The CDR3 is CASSLRPTWAEKLFF. DNA for the CDR3: TGTGCCAGCAGTTTGAGACCAACTTGGGCTGAAAAACTGTTTTTT.

This clonotype was seen more than once but under ten times. This chain connects TRBV5-4 to TRBJ2-5; D is perhaps TRBD1 (6 bases). The V and J ends lost 4 bases and 5 bases respectively, with 12 bases between them. This CDR3 contains 13 residues. The V gene's germline CDR1 is SGHNT and CDR2 YYREEE (reference sequence). The DNA for the CDR3 is TGTGCCAGCAGCCGACAGGTGCTGGAGACCCAGTACTTC. Protein product: CASSRQVLETQYF.

This chain uses TRBV13 with TRBJ2-7; 9 bases agree with TRBD2. V dropped 1 base and J dropped 5; count of bases not matched to a gene: 6. The germline V gene encodes CDR1 PRHDT and CDR2 FYEKMQ (reference sequence). There are 15 residues in the CDR3. CDR3 protein: CASSLALAGFNEQYF. The CDR3 coding sequence is TGTGCCAGCAGCTTAGCGCTAGCGGGGTTCAACGAGCAGTACTTC.

The chain couples TRBV5-1 to TRBJ2-3, with 7 bases identical to TRBD2. This CDR3 has 14 residues. Germline loops: CDR1 SGHRS, CDR2 YFSETQ. Losses at the gene ends were 4 bases for V and 1 base for J; bases not matched to a gene: 3. This chain's CDR3 is CASSRGGRTDTQYF. CDR3 nucleotides: TGCGCCAGCAGCCGCGGGGGACGCACAGATACGCAGTATTTT.

This chain uses TRBV19 with TRBJ2-7, with D perhaps TRBD1 or TRBD2 (5 bases each). With 2 bases removed from V and 1 base from J, the gap between germline ends came to 9 bases. This CDR3 has 14 residues. CDR1 LNHDA and CDR2 SQIVND come from the germline V gene (reference sequence). CDR3 bases: TGTGCCAGTAGTATACGGGACCAATCCTACGAGCAGTACTTC. It encodes CASSIRDQSYEQYF.

The V and J genes are TRBV24-1 and TRBJ2-1, with no clear D. The CDR3 totals 15 residues. The V and J ends lost 2 bases and 6 bases respectively, with 13 bases between them. The germline V gene has CDR1 KGHDR and CDR2 SFDVKD. The CDR3 nucleotides read TGTGCCACCAGTGATTCCCAGTTATTGGGCAATGAGCAGTTCTTC. It codes for CATSDSQLLGNEQFF.

This clonotype was picked up a small number of times. The genes are TRBV7-2 and TRBJ2-7; D is possibly TRBD1 or TRBD2 (6 bases each). The V end was cut by 0 bases, the J end by 7 bases, with 13 bases between. This CDR3 region has 14 residues. Germline V lookup: CDR1 SGHTA, CDR2 FQGNSA. The CDR3 DNA is TGTGCCAGCAGCTTAGCGGGGGGCCATGAAGAGCAGTACTTC. Translating gives CASSLAGGHEEQYF.

This clonotype occurred a few times. The chain uses TRBV29-1 and TRBJ2-7; maybe TRBD1 (5 bases). This CDR3 comprises 12 residues. Trimming removed 1 base at V and 2 bases at J, with 6 bases between. Germline loops: CDR1 SQVTM, CDR2 ANQGSEA. This CDR3 is CSVEGGPYEQYF. The CDR3 bases are TGCAGCGTTGAAGGGGGCCCCTACGAGCAGTACTTC.

This clonotype was seen a few times. The chain is built from TRBV12-3 or TRBV12-4 and TRBJ1-4, with 8 bases aligning to TRBD1. V gave up 0 bases and J gave up 7 bases; unmatched junction bases: 4. The CDR3 length is 15 residues. The DNA for the CDR3 is TGTGCCAGCAGTTTAGCTGCAGGGGGCCGTGAAAAACTGTTTTTT. It yields the protein CASSLAAGGREKLFF.

Only a few counts were recorded for this clonotype. This chain links TRBV5-1 with TRBJ2-5; TRBD2 aligns across 9 bases. CDR3 length equals 14 residues. V dropped 2 bases and J dropped 1; count of bases not matched to a gene: 0. Germline V lookup: CDR1 SGHRS, CDR2 YFSETQ. The CDR3 DNA reads as TGCGCCAGCAGCTTTAGCGGGGGCCAAGAGACCCAGTACTTC. Translating gives CASSFSGGQETQYF. The full variable domain, rest sourced from reference TRBV5-1 and TRBJ2-5, is KAGVTQTPRYLIKTRGQQVTLSCSPISGHRSVSWYQQTPGQGLQFLFEYFSETQRNKGNFPGRFSGRQFSNSRSEMNVSTLELGDSALYLCASSFSGGQETQYFGPGTRLLVL.

In its sample, this clonotype was seen many times. This rearrangement joins TRBV30 to TRBJ2-1; 10 bases map to TRBD2. Per the germline V gene, CDR1 is GTSNPN and CDR2 is SVGIG (reference sequence). The CDR3 length is 14 residues. V shed 0 bases, J shed 9 bases, and the junction held 5 bases outside the gene matches. The DNA for the CDR3 is TGTGCCTGGAGTGTTAGCGGGGGGCCCGTTGAGCAGTTCTTC. It yields the protein CAWSVSGGPVEQFF.

This clonotype was seen many times. The chain has TRBV4-2 and TRBJ1-5, with D possibly matching TRBD1 (6 bases). This CDR3 has 17 residues. Germline CDR1 reads LGHNA; CDR2 reads YNFKEQ. The V and J ends lost 1 base and 5 bases respectively, with 18 bases between them. The CDR3 DNA sequence: TGTGCCAGCAGCCAAGCGACTCAGGGTCCAGGGGATCAGCCCCAGCATTTT. Amino acids: CASSQATQGPGDQPQHF.

This clonotype showed up just a few times. This sequence joins TRBV10-3 and TRBJ1-1; D uncertain. Trimming cost V 4 bases and J 3 bases, with 9 bases left between them. Germline-derived CDR1 and CDR2 are ENHRY and SYGVKD. This CDR3 spans 13 amino acids. The CDR3 spells CAISGQRDTEAFF. CDR3 in DNA: TGTGCCATCAGTGGTCAACGGGACACTGAAGCTTTCTTT.

The chain is built from TRBV27 and TRBJ1-1, with 12 bases matching TRBD1. After removal of 3 bases from V and 5 bases from J, the junction contained 4 bases not matched to a gene. The CDR3 has 15 amino acids. CDR1 is MNHEY, CDR2 SMNVEV, per germline (reference sequence). The CDR3 reads CASSLGQGAVTEAFF. The DNA for the CDR3 is TGTGCCAGCAGTTTGGGACAGGGGGCTGTGACTGAAGCTTTCTTT.